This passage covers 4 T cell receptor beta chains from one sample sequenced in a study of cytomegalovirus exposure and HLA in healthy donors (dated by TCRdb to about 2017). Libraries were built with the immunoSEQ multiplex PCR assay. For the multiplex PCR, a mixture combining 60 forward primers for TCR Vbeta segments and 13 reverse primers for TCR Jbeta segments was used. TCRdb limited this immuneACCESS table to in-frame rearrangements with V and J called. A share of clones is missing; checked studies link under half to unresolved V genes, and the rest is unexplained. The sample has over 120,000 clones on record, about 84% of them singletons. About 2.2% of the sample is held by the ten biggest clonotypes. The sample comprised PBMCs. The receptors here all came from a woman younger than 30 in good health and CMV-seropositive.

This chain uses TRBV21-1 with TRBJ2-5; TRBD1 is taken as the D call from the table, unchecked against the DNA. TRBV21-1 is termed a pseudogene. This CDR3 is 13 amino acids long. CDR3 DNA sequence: TGTGCCAGCAGGAGACCAGGGCGGGAGACCCAGTACTTC. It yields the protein CASRRPGRETQYF.

CDR3: CASSLRTGSSYNSPLHF. CDR3 nucleotides: TGTGCCAGTAGTCTCAGGACAGGGAGCTCCTATAATTCACCCCTCCACTTT. The chain uses TRBV19 and TRBJ1-6, with 8 bases aligning to TRBD1. V dropped 5 bases and J dropped 0; count of bases not matched to a gene: 6. CDR3 length equals 17 residues. Germline CDR1 reads LNHDA; CDR2 reads SQIVND (reference sequence). The whole variable domain, filled in from reference TRBV19 and TRBJ1-6, reads DGGITQSPKYLFRKEGQNVTLSCEQNLNHDAMYWYRQDPGQGLRLIYYSQIVNDFQKGDIAEGYSVSREKKESFPLTVTSAQKNPTAFYLCASSLRTGSSYNSPLHFGNGTRLTVT.

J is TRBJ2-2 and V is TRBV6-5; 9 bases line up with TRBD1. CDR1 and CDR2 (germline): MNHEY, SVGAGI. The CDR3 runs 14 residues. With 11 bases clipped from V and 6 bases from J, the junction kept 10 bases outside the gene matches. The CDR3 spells CAVRQGGVAGELFF. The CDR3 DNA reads TGTGCCGTACGACAGGGGGGAGTTGCCGGGGAGCTGTTTTTT.

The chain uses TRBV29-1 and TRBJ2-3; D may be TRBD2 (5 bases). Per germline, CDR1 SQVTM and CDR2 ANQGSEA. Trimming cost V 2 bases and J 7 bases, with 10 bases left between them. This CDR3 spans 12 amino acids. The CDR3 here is CSVETGFNTQYF. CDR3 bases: TGCAGCGTTGAAACGGGATTCAATACGCAGTATTTT.